This T cell receptor (beta chain) was profiled in a study of T-cell reconstitution after alpha-beta-depleted transplantation in children. Study-level findings and limits: From newly produced T cells came most of the T-cell counts and diversity one year after transplant. It was reported that alpha-beta T cells came from several hundred expanded graft clones (about two months after transplant).

This clonotype was found many times. Its antigen is as yet unknown. Trimming took off 6 bases at V and 0 bases at J, with 7 bases between the two ends. Germline CDR1 SQVTM, CDR2 ANQGSEA. CDR3 length: 12 amino acids. A library of TCRbeta sequences, prepared with unique molecular identifiers, was generated. TCRdb fed the PCR reads into MiXCR, producing one record per CDR3 protein. The profile shows under 300,000 distinct CDR3 sequences, roughly 11% of them singletons. The V and J genes are TRBV29-1 and TRBJ2-3; no firm D call. The source material was peripheral blood, sampled 180 days after TCRalphabeta/CD19-depleted stem cell transplant. This sequence originates from a male patient aged 2-15 years who had a stem cell transplant for chronic granulomatous disease, so the T cells may come from the graft donor. CDR3 DNA sequence: TGCAGCGTCCCGTCTAGCACAGATACGCAGTATTTT. Residues: CSVPSSTDTQYF.